These T cell receptor beta chains were read from a single sample in a study of CD8 T cell repertoires and HIV-1 epitope variants. These receptors are not linked to any known antigen. Sequencing was performed with immunoSEQ multiplex PCR; in TCRdb, only in-frame clones are kept and a portion is missing. Of roughly 4,700 clones listed, around 66% are singletons. Sequenced material: cultured CD8+ T cells derived from PBMCs. The receptors were sampled from a male donor with HIV. CDR3s include the opening cysteine and the closing phenylalanine or tryptophan. The order of the fields is J gene, clone size, D gene, V gene, CDR3 protein, CDR3 DNA. The D gene is left open where the match is weak. A clone size is listed for some rows: how often the clone was seen (once, few, many), or a class if it is expanded.

J gene: TRBJ2-7; clone size: NA; D gene: NA; V gene: TRBV19; CDR3 protein: CASSPSGYEQYF; CDR3 DNA: TGTGCCAGTAGTCCCTCGGGCTACGAGCAGTACTTC
J gene: TRBJ1-1; clone size: medium-sized; D gene: NA; V gene: TRBV28; CDR3 protein: CASSFRGWGTEAFF; CDR3 DNA: TGTGCCAGCAGTTTTCGGGGATGGGGCACTGAAGCTTTCTTT
J gene: TRBJ1-1; clone size: NA; D gene: TRBD1; V gene: TRBV6-5; CDR3 protein: CASSYSWTGGSEAFF; CDR3 DNA: TGTGCCAGCAGTTACTCGTGGACAGGGGGGAGTGAAGCTTTCTTT
J gene: TRBJ1-4; clone size: few; D gene: NA; V gene: TRBV7-6; CDR3 protein: CASSFIGGEKLFF; CDR3 DNA: TGTGCCAGCAGCTTTATAGGGGGAGAAAAACTGTTTTTT
J gene: TRBJ1-1; clone size: NA; D gene: NA; V gene: TRBV30; CDR3 protein: CAWSERPEAFF; CDR3 DNA: TGTGCCTGGAGTGAACGGCCTGAAGCTTTCTTT
J gene: TRBJ2-1; clone size: NA; D gene: NA; V gene: TRBV7-8; CDR3 protein: CASSLDGASEQFF; CDR3 DNA: TGTGCCAGCAGCTTAGACGGTGCCAGTGAGCAGTTCTTC
J gene: TRBJ2-7; clone size: NA; D gene: NA; V gene: TRBV7-5; CDR3 protein: CASSLRAGEQYF; CDR3 DNA: TGTGCCAGCAGCTTACGAGCGGGCGAGCAGTACTTC
J gene: TRBJ2-3; clone size: NA; D gene: NA; V gene: TRBV5-6; CDR3 protein: CASSGTGAWADTQYF; CDR3 DNA: TGTGCCAGCAGTGGTACGGGAGCTTGGGCAGATACGCAGTATTTT
J gene: TRBJ1-1; clone size: large; D gene: NA; V gene: TRBV15; CDR3 protein: CATSRDRAPNTEAFF; CDR3 DNA: TGTGCCACCAGCAGAGATAGGGCGCCAAACACTGAAGCTTTCTTT
J gene: TRBJ1-2; clone size: few; D gene: NA; V gene: TRBV2; CDR3 protein: CASSPFETGEENYGYTF; CDR3 DNA: TGTGCCAGCAGTCCTTTTGAGACAGGAGAAGAGAACTATGGCTACACCTTC
J gene: TRBJ2-2; clone size: NA; D gene: NA; V gene: TRBV5-4; CDR3 protein: CASSPKDRIANTGELFF; CDR3 DNA: TGTGCCAGCAGCCCTAAAGACAGAATCGCGAACACCGGGGAGCTGTTTTTT
J gene: TRBJ2-2; clone size: NA; D gene: NA; V gene: TRBV7-8; CDR3 protein: CASSLVSANTGELFF; CDR3 DNA: TGTGCCAGCAGCTTAGTAAGCGCGAACACCGGGGAGCTGTTTTTT
J gene: TRBJ2-5; clone size: NA; D gene: TRBD1; V gene: TRBV28; CDR3 protein: CASSSKDRDQETQYF; CDR3 DNA: TGTGCCAGCAGTTCGAAGGACAGGGACCAAGAGACCCAGTACTTC
J gene: TRBJ2-3; clone size: NA; D gene: TRBD2; V gene: TRBV4-1; CDR3 protein: CASSPLAGGVDTQYF; CDR3 DNA: TGCGCCAGCAGCCCTTTAGCGGGAGGCGTGGATACGCAGTATTTT
J gene: TRBJ2-7; clone size: medium-sized; D gene: NA; V gene: TRBV4-1; CDR3 protein: CASSRILDYEQYF; CDR3 DNA: TGCGCCAGCAGCCGTATACTCGACTACGAGCAGTACTTC
J gene: TRBJ2-7; clone size: few; D gene: TRBD2; V gene: TRBV7-9; CDR3 protein: CASRLDGPSGAPYEQYF; CDR3 DNA: TGTGCCAGCAGATTAGATGGTCCTAGCGGAGCCCCCTACGAGCAGTACTTC
J gene: TRBJ1-5; clone size: NA; D gene: NA; V gene: TRBV28; CDR3 protein: CASSLWTGNGNQPQHF; CDR3 DNA: TGTGCCAGCAGTTTATGGACGGGGAATGGCAATCAGCCCCAGCATTTT
J gene: TRBJ1-6; clone size: NA; D gene: NA; V gene: TRBV19; CDR3 protein: CASSTPGRQSSPLHF; CDR3 DNA: TGTGCCAGTAGTACACCGGGACGGCAAAGTTCACCCCTCCACTTT
J gene: TRBJ2-1; clone size: once; D gene: NA; V gene: TRBV4-2; CDR3 protein: CASSQAGGYSYNEQFF; CDR3 DNA: TGTGCCAGCAGCCAAGCTGGCGGTTACTCCTACAATGAGCAGTTCTTC
J gene: TRBJ2-7; clone size: NA; D gene: NA; V gene: TRBV5-6; CDR3 protein: CASSISRNEQYF; CDR3 DNA: TGTGCCAGCAGCATATCCAGAAACGAGCAGTACTTC
J gene: TRBJ1-4; clone size: NA; D gene: NA; V gene: TRBV29-1; CDR3 protein: CSVGVSATNEKLFF; CDR3 DNA: TGCAGCGTTGGTGTGAGTGCAACTAATGAAAAACTGTTTTTT
J gene: TRBJ2-2; clone size: NA; D gene: NA; V gene: TRBV9; CDR3 protein: CASSVNTGELFF; CDR3 DNA: TGTGCCAGCAGCGTAAATACCGGGGAGCTGTTTTTT
J gene: TRBJ2-3; clone size: once; D gene: TRBD2; V gene: TRBV29-1; CDR3 protein: CSVEGTSGVEDTQYF; CDR3 DNA: TGCAGCGTTGAGGGGACTAGCGGGGTGGAAGATACGCAGTATTTT
J gene: TRBJ2-2; clone size: NA; D gene: TRBD1; V gene: TRBV10-3; CDR3 protein: CASSPNPPGQGHTGELFF; CDR3 DNA: TGTGCCAGCAGCCCGAATCCCCCGGGACAGGGGCACACCGGGGAGCTGTTTTTT
J gene: TRBJ1-2; clone size: NA; D gene: NA; V gene: TRBV5-6; CDR3 protein: CASRLTGPLNYGYTF; CDR3 DNA: TGTGCCAGCAGATTGACAGGACCTCTAAACTATGGCTACACCTTC
J gene: TRBJ2-1; clone size: once; D gene: NA; V gene: TRBV15; CDR3 protein: CATSSHLAPSYNEQFF; CDR3 DNA: TGTGCCACCAGCAGCCATTTAGCCCCCTCCTACAATGAGCAGTTCTTC
J gene: TRBJ2-3; clone size: NA; D gene: TRBD1; V gene: TRBV6-5; CDR3 protein: CASSGTGGTDTQYF; CDR3 DNA: TGTGCCAGCAGTGGGACAGGCGGGACAGATACGCAGTATTTT
J gene: TRBJ1-4; clone size: NA; D gene: NA; V gene: TRBV28; CDR3 protein: CASRRGLDEKLFF; CDR3 DNA: TGTGCCAGCAGGAGGGGGTTGGATGAAAAACTGTTTTTT
J gene: TRBJ2-2; clone size: NA; D gene: TRBD2; V gene: TRBV27; CDR3 protein: CASSLAGGPNTGELFF; CDR3 DNA: TGTGCCAGCAGTCTCGCGGGAGGGCCGAACACCGGGGAGCTGTTTTTT
J gene: TRBJ2-2; clone size: medium-sized; D gene: NA; V gene: TRBV19; CDR3 protein: CASSIRGSTGELFF; CDR3 DNA: TGTGCCAGTAGTATTAGAGGATCCACCGGGGAGCTGTTTTTT
J gene: TRBJ2-7; clone size: NA; D gene: NA; V gene: TRBV7-2; CDR3 protein: CASSQRRVSYEQYF; CDR3 DNA: TGTGCCAGCAGCCAGAGACGGGTCTCCTACGAGCAGTACTTC
J gene: TRBJ1-5; clone size: NA; D gene: NA; V gene: TRBV7-9; CDR3 protein: CASSIGGPYSNQPQHF; CDR3 DNA: TGTGCCAGCAGCATCGGGGGCCCTTATAGCAATCAGCCCCAGCATTTT
J gene: TRBJ2-5; clone size: once; D gene: NA; V gene: TRBV7-9; CDR3 protein: CASSLQSSAAGAWETQYF; CDR3 DNA: TGTGCCAGCAGCTTACAGTCTTCGGCGGCGGGCGCGTGGGAGACCCAGTACTTC